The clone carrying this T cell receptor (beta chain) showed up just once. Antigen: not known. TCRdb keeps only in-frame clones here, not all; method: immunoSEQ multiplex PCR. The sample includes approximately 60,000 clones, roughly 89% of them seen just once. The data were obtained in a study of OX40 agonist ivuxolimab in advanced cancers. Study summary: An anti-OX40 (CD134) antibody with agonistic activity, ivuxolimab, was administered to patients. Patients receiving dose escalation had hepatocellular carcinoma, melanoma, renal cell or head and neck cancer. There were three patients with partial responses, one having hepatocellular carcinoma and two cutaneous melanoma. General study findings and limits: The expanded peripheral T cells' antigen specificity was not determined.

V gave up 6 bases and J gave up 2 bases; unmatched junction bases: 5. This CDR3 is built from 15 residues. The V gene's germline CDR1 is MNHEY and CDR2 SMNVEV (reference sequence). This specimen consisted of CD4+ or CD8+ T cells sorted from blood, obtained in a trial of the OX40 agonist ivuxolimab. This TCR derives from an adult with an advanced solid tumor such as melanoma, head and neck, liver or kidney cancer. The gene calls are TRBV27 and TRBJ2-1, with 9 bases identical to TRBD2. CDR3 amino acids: CASRRVAGAYNEQFF. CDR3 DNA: TGTGCCAGCAGAAGAGTAGCGGGGGCCTACAATGAGCAGTTCTTC.